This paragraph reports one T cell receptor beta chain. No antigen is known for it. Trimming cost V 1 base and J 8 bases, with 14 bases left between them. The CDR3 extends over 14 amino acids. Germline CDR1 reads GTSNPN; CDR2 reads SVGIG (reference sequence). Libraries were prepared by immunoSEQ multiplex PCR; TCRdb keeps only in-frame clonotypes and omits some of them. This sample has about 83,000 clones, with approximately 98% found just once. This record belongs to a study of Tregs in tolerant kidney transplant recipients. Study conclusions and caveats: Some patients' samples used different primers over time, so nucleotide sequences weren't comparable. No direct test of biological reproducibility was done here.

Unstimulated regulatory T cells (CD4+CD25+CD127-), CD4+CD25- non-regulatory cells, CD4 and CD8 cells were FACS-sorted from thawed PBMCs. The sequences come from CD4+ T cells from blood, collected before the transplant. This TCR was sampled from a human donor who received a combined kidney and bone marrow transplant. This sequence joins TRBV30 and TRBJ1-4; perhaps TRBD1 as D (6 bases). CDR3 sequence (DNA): TGTGCCTGGAGTGGAACAGGGACGGGCGAAAAACTGTTTTTT. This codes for CAWSGTGTGEKLFF.